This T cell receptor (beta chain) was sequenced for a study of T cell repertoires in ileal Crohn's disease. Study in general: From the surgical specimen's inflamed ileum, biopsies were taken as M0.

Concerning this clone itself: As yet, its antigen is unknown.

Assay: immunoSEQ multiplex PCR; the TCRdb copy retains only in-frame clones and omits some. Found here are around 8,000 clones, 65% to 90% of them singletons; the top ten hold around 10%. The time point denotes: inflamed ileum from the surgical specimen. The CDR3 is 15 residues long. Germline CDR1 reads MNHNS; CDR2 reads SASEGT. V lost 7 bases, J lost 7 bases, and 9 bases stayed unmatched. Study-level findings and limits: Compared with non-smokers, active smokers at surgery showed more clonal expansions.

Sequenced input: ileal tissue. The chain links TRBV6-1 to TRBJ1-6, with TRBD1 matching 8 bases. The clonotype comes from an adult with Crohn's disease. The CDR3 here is CASTHRGQANSPLHF. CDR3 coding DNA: TGTGCCAGCACCCATCGGGGACAGGCGAATTCACCCCTCCACTTT.